Listed below are T cell receptor beta chains from one sample, sequenced in a study of neurological immune-mediated disorders. One entry per CDR3 protein results from TCRdb running MiXCR on the 5' RACE reads. Found here are 44,000 or so distinct CDR3 sequences, about 6.3% of them singletons; the top ten hold 0.57%. The sequenced sample was CD4+ T cells from blood. These receptors all stem from a woman aged 40 to 50 in good health. The CDR3 runs from the conserved cysteine through the conserved F or W. The D gene is left open where the match is weak. Size values are once, few and many counts, or a class for expanded clones, and some rows have none.

j_call clone_size d_call cdr3_length v_call cdr3_nt cdr3_aa
TRBJ2-2 many TRBD1 14 TRBV7-8 TGTGCCAGCAGCCGGCGACAGGGTGCCGGGGAGCTGTTTTTT CASSRRQGAGELFF
TRBJ2-5 many . 11 TRBV20-1 TGCAGTGCTAGCGGGGAGGAGACCCAGTACTTC CSASGEETQYF
TRBJ1-1 many . 13 TRBV5-1 TGCGCCAGCAGCCCTTCCTACAGGGCTGAAGCTTTCTTT CASSPSYRAEAFF
TRBJ1-5 many . 13 TRBV7-2 TGTGCCAGCAGCTTCGAGGGCAATCAGCCCCAGCATTTT CASSFEGNQPQHF
TRBJ1-3 many TRBD1 14 TRBV20-1 TGCAGTGCTAGAGATACGACAGGGGCAAACACCATATATTTT CSARDTTGANTIYF
TRBJ2-7 many . 12 TRBV29-1 TGCAGCGTCACTGGCCAGTCCTACGAGCAGTACTTC CSVTGQSYEQYF
TRBJ2-1 many . 14 TRBV20-1 TGCAGTGCTAGGCTGGGCTGGGATTACAATGAGCAGTTCTTC CSARLGWDYNEQFF
TRBJ2-3 many TRBD2 14 TRBV20-1 TGCAGTGCTAGACCCAGCGGGAGGCCAGATACGCAGTATTTT CSARPSGRPDTQYF
TRBJ1-1 many TRBD1 16 TRBV25-1 TGTGCCAGCAGTGAATATAAGGGACAGGGGGAAGCTGAAGCTTTCTTT CASSEYKGQGEAEAFF
TRBJ2-3 many . 14 TRBV4-3 TGCGCCAGCAGCCAAGGCGCCCTTCCAGATACGCAGTATTTT CASSQGALPDTQYF
TRBJ1-1 many . 14 TRBV28 TGTGCCAGCAGTTTAGAGGCCAGCTACACTGAAGCTTTCTTT CASSLEASYTEAFF
TRBJ2-7 many . 15 TRBV25-1 TGTGCCAGCAGTTTCGGGGGGCTAGTCCCCCACGAGCAGTACTTC CASSFGGLVPHEQYF
TRBJ2-7 many TRBD2 14 TRBV5-1 TGCGCCAGCAGCTTGAGTGCTAGCGGGACCGAGCAGTACTTC CASSLSASGTEQYF
TRBJ2-2 many TRBD1 14 TRBV5-1 TGCGCCAGCAGCAGGACAGGAGACCCCGGGGAGCTGTTTTTT CASSRTGDPGELFF
TRBJ1-1 many . 13 TRBV20-1 TGCAGTGCTCCCGGGCCCTCGGGGGCTGAAGCTTTCTTT CSAPGPSGAEAFF
TRBJ1-4 many TRBD1 14 TRBV20-1 TGCAGTGCTCGTAGACAGGGGGCTAATGAAAAACTGTTTTTT CSARRQGANEKLFF
TRBJ2-1 . . 15 TRBV5-5 TGTGCCAGCAGCAGGGAGGATCTCTCCTACAATGAGCAGTTCTTC CASSREDLSYNEQFF
TRBJ1-1 . TRBD1 13 TRBV29-1 TGCAGCTCCCGGACAGGAGGGGACACTGAAGCTTTCTTT CSSRTGGDTEAFF
TRBJ2-1 many TRBD2 15 TRBV5-1 TGCGCTAGCGGGGCTAGCGGGAGGGAGTACAATGAGCAGTTCTTC CASGASGREYNEQFF
TRBJ1-2 many . 14 TRBV28 TGTGCCAGCAGTCGGACAGTCCCTCCCTATGGCTACACCTTC CASSRTVPPYGYTF
TRBJ2-7 many TRBD1 16 TRBV3-1 TGTGCCAGCAGCCGACAGCTCACAGGGGGCCCCTACGAGCAGTACTTC CASSRQLTGGPYEQYF
TRBJ1-3 many . 12 TRBV6-2/TRBV6-3 TGTGCCAGCAGAATTCCTGGAAACACCATATATTTT CASRIPGNTIYF
TRBJ2-1 many TRBD2 14 TRBV7-9 TGTGCCAGCGGCGGGACTAGCGGGAACAATGAGCAGTTCTTC CASGGTSGNNEQFF
TRBJ2-1 . TRBD2 17 TRBV7-8 TGTGCCAGCAGCCCCCAACCCGGGACTAGCGGGGACAATGAGCAGTTCTTC CASSPQPGTSGDNEQFF
TRBJ1-1 . . 12 TRBV28 TGTGCCAGCAGTTTCTTGGGGGTTGAAGCTTTCTTT CASSFLGVEAFF
TRBJ1-1 many . 13 TRBV11-2 TGTGCCAGCAGCTGGGAGGTGAGCACTGAAGCTTTCTTT CASSWEVSTEAFF